The source of this TCR beta chain is a study of blood T cell repertoires in COVID-19. Looking at the study overall: Researchers got acute and convalescent COVID-19 samples from the United States, Italy and Spain. Nucleic acid was either cDNA or gDNA, and it came from T cells, B-cell-depleted T cells, or PBMCs.

The junction had 5 bases not matched to a gene; V was cut back by 2 bases and J by 4 bases. The germline CDR1 and CDR2 sequences are SGHRS and YFSETQ. CDR3 length: 15 amino acids. To note about this clone: In the same sample, other DNA sequences code for this CDR3.

Produced via immunoSEQ multiplex PCR; TCRdb's table is partial and in-frame only. The table has about 150,000 clones, about four fifths seen once. This chain links TRBV5-1 with TRBJ1-4; 7 bases fit TRBD1. This clonotype was obtained from a woman over 75 with acute or convalescent COVID-19. The sequencing sample was made of peripheral blood. The CDR3 DNA is TGCGCCAGCAGCTTAAGACAGGGAAGTAATGAAAAACTGTTTTTT. Its protein is CASSLRQGSNEKLFF.